Presented here are 31 T cell receptor beta chains from one specimen sequenced in a study of blood T cells in healthy people across ages (dated by TCRdb to 2013 to 2016). Library construction relied on 5' RACE. The listed sequencing device is Illumina HiSeq 2500. A second 7 to 11 cycle PCR used a sample-barcoded 5' primer and a J-beta primer mix. TCRdb itself trimmed the public reads at Q25 with fastp, ran MiXCR and retained productive beta chains. Entries that share a CDR3 protein sequence are merged under the most common genes and DNA. The sample table records under 1,000,000 distinct CDR3 sequences; approximately 35% of these occur just once. 10% to 15% of the sample belongs to the ten largest clones. Sample: blood. These receptors were taken from a man aged 18 to 35 in good health.

In the case of this clonotype: It may be a read error: a sequence one base away is much more abundant. The rearrangement links TRBV21-1 to TRBJ2-1; whether TRBD1, the table's D call, matches the DNA was not checked. TRBV21-1 is shown as a pseudogene. The CDR3 runs 15 residues. The CDR3 DNA reads TGTGTCAGCAGTAAGGGGTCGGGACAGTTCAATGAGCAGTTCTTC. Amino acids: CVSSKGSGQFNEQFF.

This clonotype was seen at least ten times. This chain connects TRBV12-3 or TRBV12-4 to TRBJ2-1; D call uncertain. CDR3 length: 12 amino acids. Trimming removed 5 bases from V and 5 bases from J, with 7 bases in between. The CDR3 here is CASSLYDNEQFF. CDR3 coding DNA: TGTGCCAGCAGTCTCTACGACAATGAGCAGTTCTTC.

This clonotype has more than one count but fewer than ten. This could be a read error, since a much larger clone is one nucleotide away. This chain uses TRBV20-1 with TRBJ2-1; TRBD2 agrees at 11 bases. Germline V CDR1 and CDR2: DFQATT, SNEGSKA (reference sequence). The CDR3 has 16 residues. V trimming: 0 bases; J trimming: 10 bases; junction bases outside the gene matches: 11. Written as DNA, the CDR3 is TGCAGTGCTAGAGATTTGGATCGGTCTAGCGGGGGGGAGCAGTTCTTC. Encoded protein: CSARDLDRSSGGEQFF.

Details on this clonotype: A much larger clone differs by one base, so this may be a read error. The rearrangement links TRBV12-3 or TRBV12-4 to TRBJ2-7, with unresolved D. The germline V and J ends were trimmed by 0 bases and 5 bases, with 14 bases remaining between them. The length of the CDR3 is 15 residues. CDR3: CASSLAGRVLDEQYF. In DNA, the CDR3 is TGTGCCAGCAGTTTAGCAGGACGGGTATTGGACGAGCAGTACTTC.

This clonotype was picked up a small number of times. The chain recombines TRBV27 with TRBJ1-1; D not certain. CDR1 MNHEY and CDR2 SMNVEV come from the germline V gene (reference sequence). This CDR3 contains 15 residues. The V end was cut by 2 bases, the J end by 1 base, with 11 bases between. The CDR3 coding sequence is TGTGCCAGCAGTTTAAGGCCAGGCGGGAACACTGAAGCTTTCTTT. It is translated as CASSLRPGGNTEAFF.

The CDR3 reads CASGSGNNEQFF. The CDR3 coding sequence is TGTGCCAGCGGCTCCGGAAACAATGAGCAGTTCTTC. The V call is TRBV9, the J call TRBJ2-1; the D is unclear. CDR1 SGDLS and CDR2 YYNGEE come from the germline V gene. The CDR3 is made up of 12 amino acids. Between the trimmed V and J ends, which lost 7 bases and 5 bases, there was a span of 10 bases.

There are a few counts of this clonotype. V and J are TRBV7-3 and TRBJ2-1, with D perhaps TRBD1 (6 bases). The CDR3 is 13 residues long. The germline gives CDR1 SGHTA, CDR2 FQGTGA. V was pared by 2 bases and J by 8 bases, with 10 bases between. CDR3: CASSLWGRDEQFF. The CDR3, as DNA: TGTGCCAGCAGCTTATGGGGGCGGGATGAGCAGTTCTTC.

This clonotype was counted a single time. Relative to the germline gene, one junction end is altered; a read error may explain this. The rearrangement joins TRBV6-4 to TRBJ2-5; D gene unclear. This CDR3 contains 14 residues. In germline, CDR1 is MRHNA, CDR2 SNTAGT. The CDR3 protein is CARSGQYSYNEQYF. DNA for the CDR3: TGTGCCAGGAGTGGGCAGTACTCGTACAATGAGCAGTACTTC.

This clonotype was seen a few times. The chain links TRBV5-6 to TRBJ1-2; 10 nucleotides line up with TRBD1. Germline V gene sequence: CDR1 SGHDT, CDR2 YYEEEE. CDR3 size: 15 residues. Losses at the gene ends were 4 bases for V and 2 bases for J; bases not matched to a gene: 5. The CDR3, as DNA: TGTGCCAGCAGCGAATGGACAGGGGGAAACTATGGCTACACCTTC. Its protein is CASSEWTGGNYGYTF.

This clonotype was recorded a few times. V usage is TRBV12-3 or TRBV12-4 and J usage is TRBJ1-5; TRBD1 is a possible D gene (5 bases). Between the trimmed V and J ends, which lost 5 bases and 0 bases, there was a span of 20 bases. The CDR3 runs to 18 residues. The CDR3 here is CASSPTGTPESSNQPQHF. The CDR3 DNA is TGTGCCAGCAGTCCGACCGGGACCCCAGAAAGTAGCAATCAGCCCCAGCATTTT.

This clonotype was counted at least ten times. The genes are TRBV10-3 and TRBJ2-1; D is perhaps TRBD2 (5 bases). This CDR3 has 16 residues. Trimming pared 5 bases from V and 1 base from J, leaving 15 bases between. The V gene's germline CDR1 is ENHRY and CDR2 SYGVKD. The CDR3 region has the DNA TGTGCCATCAGTCCATCGGGAACAGAATCCTACAATGAGCAGTTCTTC. Protein sequence: CAISPSGTESYNEQFF.

The V and J genes are TRBV20-1 and TRBJ2-3; a possible D gene is TRBD2 (5 bases). CDR1 is DFQATT and CDR2 is SNEGSKA in the germline V gene (reference sequence). The CDR3 length is 11 residues. V lost 6 bases and J 4 bases, leaving 8 bases between the germline ends. DNA of the CDR3: TGCAGTGCCGGGGTGGCAGATACGCAGTATTTT. It specifies CSAGVADTQYF.

V and J are TRBV11-2 and TRBJ2-3, with a weak D call TRBD1 (6 bases). V lost 4 bases, J lost 4 bases, and 15 bases lay in between. The length of the CDR3 is 15 residues. The germline CDR1 and CDR2 sequences are SGHAT and FQNNGV. Here the CDR3 reads CASSSLITGPDTQYF. DNA of the CDR3: TGTGCCAGCAGCTCCCTCATAACAGGGCCAGATACGCAGTATTTT. The whole variable domain, remainder taken from reference TRBV11-2 and TRBJ2-3, is EAGVAQSPRYKIIEKRQSVAFWCNPISGHATLYWYQQILGQGPKLLIQFQNNGVVDDSQLPKDRFSAERLKGVDSTLKIQPAKLEDSAVYLCASSSLITGPDTQYFGPGTRLTVL.

In this sample, this clonotype turned up a few times. The genes are TRBV20-1 and TRBJ2-7, with D possibly called TRBD1 or TRBD2 (6 bases each). The length of the CDR3 is 15 residues. The germline V gene encodes CDR1 DFQATT and CDR2 SNEGSKA (reference sequence). Trimming cost V 0 bases and J 2 bases, with 14 bases left between them. The chain's CDR3 is CSAREVGGFAYEQYF. CDR3 sequence (DNA): TGCAGTGCTAGAGAGGTGGGGGGCTTTGCCTACGAGCAGTACTTC.

This clonotype has more than one count but fewer than ten. V is TRBV14 and J is TRBJ2-2, with D hard to call. Germline loops: CDR1 SGHDN, CDR2 FVKESK. The CDR3 totals 14 residues. Trimming took 2 bases from V and 1 from J, leaving 5 bases between them. The CDR3, as DNA: TGTGCCAGCAGCCAATGGCAGAACACCGGGGAGCTGTTTTTT. Translating it yields CASSQWQNTGELFF.

The rearrangement uses TRBV4-3 and TRBJ2-4; D gene uncertain. The J call is doubtful: the DNA matches TRBJ2-5 better. Germline CDR1 and CDR2: LGHNA and YSLEER. This CDR3 is built from 16 residues. The CDR3, as DNA: TGCGCCAGCAGCCAAGAGGTGGCGACTGGAAAAGAGACCCAGTACTTC. Its translation is CASSQEVATGKETQYF.

The gene calls are TRBV9 and TRBJ2-1, with 9 bases lining up with TRBD2. Trimming removed 0 bases from V and 6 bases from J; junction bases left unmatched: 4. The germline V gene has CDR1 SGDLS and CDR2 YYNGEE. This CDR3 has 15 residues. The CDR3 protein is CASSVGLAEVNEQFF. The CDR3 DNA reads TGTGCCAGCAGCGTAGGACTAGCGGAGGTCAATGAGCAGTTCTTC.

A few counts support this clonotype. The CDR3 protein is CASSLVLAGGSEQYF. CDR3 coding DNA: TGTGCCAGCAGCTTAGTACTAGCGGGGGGCTCGGAGCAGTACTTC. The V call is TRBV7-2, the J call TRBJ2-7; 12 positions agree with TRBD2. The CDR3 covers 15 residues. CDR1 and CDR2 (germline): SGHTA, FQGNSA. With V trimmed by 1 base and J by 7 bases, 5 bases remained unmatched. Complete variable domain (other parts from reference TRBV7-2 and TRBJ2-7): GAGVSQSPSNKVTEKGKDVELRCDPISGHTALYWYRQSLGQGLEFLIYFQGNSAPDKSGLPSDRFSAERTGGSVSTLTIQRTQQEDSAVYLCASSLVLAGGSEQYFGPGTRLTVT.

The rearrangement uses TRBV5-1 and TRBJ2-5; weak D call: TRBD1 (5 bases). The CDR3 totals 13 residues. V was trimmed by 3 bases and J by 3 bases, leaving 9 bases between them. CDR1 and CDR2 (germline): SGHRS, YFSETQ. CDR3 in DNA: TGCGCCAGCAGCTCCCCGGACAAAGAGACCCAGTACTTC. It is translated as CASSSPDKETQYF.

The J gene is TRBJ1-3, the V gene TRBV4-1; D is unclear. The CDR3 spans 19 residues. Germline CDR1 reads MGHRA; CDR2 reads YSYEKL. Trimming stripped 1 base from V and 0 bases from J, with 19 bases between. CDR3 nucleotide sequence: TGCGCCAGCAGCCAAGGTGCCCTGGGAGACCCTCTCTCTGGAAACACCATATATTTT. Translating gives CASSQGALGDPLSGNTIYF.

This clonotype was recorded only once. The V call is TRBV10-3, the J call TRBJ2-3, with D perhaps TRBD2 (6 bases). The CDR3 covers 15 residues. Trimming cost V 4 bases and J 3 bases, with 14 bases left between them. Germline values: CDR1 ENHRY, CDR2 SYGVKD. The CDR3 here is CAISVAGSRTDTQYF. CDR3 DNA sequence: TGTGCCATCAGTGTCGCGGGGTCCCGAACAGATACGCAGTATTTT.

The chain has TRBV20-1 and TRBJ2-3; no definite D call. Between the trimmed V and J ends, which lost 5 bases and 3 bases, there was a span of 6 bases. From germline, CDR1 is DFQATT and CDR2 SNEGSKA (reference sequence). CDR3 length: 11 residues. CDR3: CSAFGTDTQYF. The CDR3 bases are TGCAGTGCTTTCGGGACAGATACGCAGTATTTT.

The CDR3 nucleotides read TGCGCCAGCAGCCCCCGCCGGGGGGCCGGGGAGCTGTTTTTT. Amino acids: CASSPRRGAGELFF. The chain recombines TRBV4-1 with TRBJ2-2, with 7 positions matching TRBD2. This CDR3 contains 14 residues. Trimming removed 4 bases from V and 6 bases from J; junction bases left unmatched: 5. CDR1 is MGHRA and CDR2 is YSYEKL in the germline V gene.

This chain uses TRBV7-9 with TRBJ1-4, with TRBD1 matching 11 bases. After removal of 5 bases from V and 6 bases from J, the junction contained 8 bases not matched to a gene. The CDR3 is 16 amino acids. Germline V gene data show CDR1 as SEHNR and CDR2 as FQNEAQ (reference sequence). DNA of the CDR3: TGTGCCAGCAGCCCTCCGGGACAGGGGGTCTATGAAAAACTGTTTTTT. As protein: CASSPPGQGVYEKLFF.

A few counts support this clonotype. The V gene is TRBV29-1, the J gene TRBJ2-5; no reliable D call. There are 12 residues in the CDR3. Trimming took off 7 bases at V and 3 bases at J, with 12 bases between the two ends. The germline V gene has CDR1 SQVTM and CDR2 ANQGSEA. The chain's CDR3 is CSGIHTKETQYF. The CDR3 region has the DNA TGCAGCGGAATCCACACGAAAGAGACCCAGTACTTC.

This clonotype came up many times. This sequence joins TRBV2 and TRBJ1-5; D is perhaps TRBD1 (6 bases). Trimming removed 3 bases at V and 2 bases at J, with 11 bases between. Germline V gene lookup returns CDR1 SNHLY and CDR2 FYNNEI. The CDR3 runs 15 residues. CDR3 in amino acids: CASSDGRQGNQPQHF. DNA for the CDR3: TGTGCCAGCAGTGACGGCCGACAGGGCAATCAGCCCCAGCATTTT.

The chain is built from TRBV29-1 and TRBJ1-1; 9 nucleotides line up with TRBD1. The CDR3 sequence is 11 residues long. Trimming took 8 bases from V and 7 from J; bases not matched to a gene: 5. CDR1 and CDR2 (germline): SQVTM, ANQGSEA. CDR3 nucleotides: TGCAGCATTAACAGGGGGCTTGAAGCTTTCTTT. Residues: CSINRGLEAFF.

In its sample, this clonotype was seen a few times. The chain links TRBV7-9 to TRBJ2-3; a weak D match, TRBD2 (5 bases). Germline-derived CDR1 and CDR2 are SEHNR and FQNEAQ (reference sequence). The germline V and J ends were trimmed by 6 bases and 0 bases, with 16 bases remaining between them. CDR3 length: 16 amino acids. CDR3 sequence (DNA): TGTGCCAGCAGTCCCAGCCGACGGGGAAGCACAGATACGCAGTATTTT. It encodes CASSPSRRGSTDTQYF.

The chain employs TRBV7-2 and TRBJ2-1; 7 positions agree with TRBD1. Germline V CDR1 and CDR2: SGHTA, FQGNSA. With 6 bases clipped from V and 2 bases from J, the junction kept 7 bases outside the gene matches. This CDR3 is built from 15 residues. The CDR3 DNA is TGTGCCAGCAGTACTATAGGGGGCCCCTACAATGAGCAGTTCTTC. Protein product: CASSTIGGPYNEQFF.

The gene calls are TRBV20-1 and TRBJ1-4, with 8 bases lining up with TRBD1. CDR1 and CDR2 from the germline V gene are DFQATT and SNEGSKA (reference sequence). The CDR3 covers 14 residues. The J segment lost 5 bases and the V segment lost 5 bases, leaving 7 bases of the junction unmatched. DNA of the CDR3: TGCAGTGCTTGGGGGACAGGCCGAAATGAAAAACTGTTTTTT. It translates to CSAWGTGRNEKLFF.

This clonotype has more than one count but fewer than ten. This chain uses TRBV12-5 with TRBJ2-2; D is perhaps TRBD1 (6 bases). Trimming removed 6 bases at V and 4 bases at J, with 18 bases between. CDR3 length: 16 residues. CDR1 and CDR2 (germline): LGHNT, FRNRAP. The CDR3 sequence: CASGPTQGIGTGELFF. The CDR3 bases are TGTGCTAGTGGCCCAACTCAGGGGATTGGCACCGGGGAGCTGTTTTTT.